The rows below give T cell receptor beta chains drawn from one sample of a study of control samples from healthy donors and cancer patients. Clones were sequenced by immunoSEQ multiplex PCR, and TCRdb holds only the in-frame ones, with some missing. Of around 100,000 clones listed, about 90% are singletons. The sample was blood. These receptors were collected from a woman aged 45 to 65 in good health. CDR3s include the opening cysteine and the closing phenylalanine or tryptophan. D genes are given only for firm matches. Clone sizes are given selectively: once, few, many, or a class where the clone is expanded.

d_call: NA
v_call: TRBV6-5
clone_size: NA
j_call: TRBJ1-2
cdr3_nt: TGTGCCAGCGGGGGGGAGCTTTATGGCTACACCTTC
cdr3_aa: CASGGELYGYTF

d_call: NA
v_call: TRBV19
clone_size: NA
j_call: TRBJ1-4
cdr3_nt: TGTGCCAGTAGTATAGCAGGACGGGTCACTAATGAAAAACTGTTTTTT
cdr3_aa: CASSIAGRVTNEKLFF

d_call: NA
v_call: TRBV27
clone_size: NA
j_call: TRBJ2-2
cdr3_nt: TGTGCCAGCAGTTACCCCACCGGGGAGCTGTTTTTT
cdr3_aa: CASSYPTGELFF

d_call: TRBD1
v_call: TRBV19
clone_size: once
j_call: TRBJ1-2
cdr3_nt: TGTGCCAGTAGTATAGTCCGGACAGGGAACTATGGCTACACCTTC
cdr3_aa: CASSIVRTGNYGYTF

d_call: NA
v_call: TRBV7-8
clone_size: NA
j_call: TRBJ2-5
cdr3_nt: TGTGCCAGCAGCTTGTCGTTAAAGGGGAATCGCCTCCATGGGACCCAGTACTTC
cdr3_aa: CASSLSLKGNRLHGTQYF

d_call: NA
v_call: TRBV6-6
clone_size: NA
j_call: TRBJ2-1
cdr3_nt: TGTGCCAGCAGTGCGGGTATGCATGAGCAGTTCTTC
cdr3_aa: CASSAGMHEQFF

d_call: NA
v_call: TRBV7-9
clone_size: NA
j_call: TRBJ1-1
cdr3_nt: TGTGCCAGCAGTGCCGCCCAGGGTGAAGCTTTCTTT
cdr3_aa: CASSAAQGEAFF

d_call: TRBD2
v_call: TRBV5-1
clone_size: NA
j_call: TRBJ2-5
cdr3_nt: TGCGCCAGCAGCCCCCGACGGGGGGGCCAAGAGACCCAGTACTTC
cdr3_aa: CASSPRRGGQETQYF

d_call: NA
v_call: TRBV9
clone_size: NA
j_call: TRBJ2-2
cdr3_nt: TGTGCCAGCAGCGTAGGGGTTCGGGGGGAGCTGTTTTTT
cdr3_aa: CASSVGVRGELFF

d_call: NA
v_call: TRBV29-1
clone_size: NA
j_call: TRBJ2-1
cdr3_nt: TGCAGCGCTGCAGGCCCTGCGAATTACAATGAGCAGTTCTTC
cdr3_aa: CSAAGPANYNEQFF

d_call: TRBD2
v_call: TRBV19
clone_size: NA
j_call: TRBJ2-3
cdr3_nt: TGTGCCAGTAGTATAGATTCGTTTGGGCTAGCGGGGACAGATACGCAGTATTTT
cdr3_aa: CASSIDSFGLAGTDTQYF

d_call: TRBD2
v_call: TRBV7-9
clone_size: NA
j_call: TRBJ2-3
cdr3_nt: TGTGCCAGCACCCCCGGGGGGGGCACAGATACGCAGTATTTT
cdr3_aa: CASTPGGGTDTQYF

d_call: TRBD1
v_call: TRBV7-9
clone_size: NA
j_call: TRBJ2-3
cdr3_nt: TGTGCCAGCAGTTCCGGGACAGGGGGCCCAGATACGCAGTATTTT
cdr3_aa: CASSSGTGGPDTQYF

d_call: NA
v_call: TRBV18
clone_size: NA
j_call: TRBJ2-1
cdr3_nt: TGTGCCAGCTCCCTACCCAGTGAGCAGTTCTTC
cdr3_aa: CASSLPSEQFF

d_call: TRBD2
v_call: TRBV19
clone_size: few
j_call: TRBJ2-3
cdr3_nt: TGTGCCACGGTCCCCTTTAGCGGGAGCACAGATACGCAGTATTTT
cdr3_aa: CATVPFSGSTDTQYF

d_call: NA
v_call: TRBV30
clone_size: once
j_call: TRBJ1-4
cdr3_nt: TGTGCCTGGAGTTACAGGGAAGTAGGGGCTGAAAAACTGTTTTTT
cdr3_aa: CAWSYREVGAEKLFF

d_call: TRBD2
v_call: TRBV9
clone_size: NA
j_call: TRBJ2-3
cdr3_nt: TGTGCCAGCAGCTCCCGGACTAGCGGGAGGACAGATACGCAGTATTTT
cdr3_aa: CASSSRTSGRTDTQYF

d_call: NA
v_call: TRBV10-3
clone_size: NA
j_call: TRBJ1-5
cdr3_nt: TGTGCCATAATTTCGGACAGCAGCTATAGCAATCAGCCCCAGCATTTT
cdr3_aa: CAIISDSSYSNQPQHF

d_call: NA
v_call: TRBV7-8
clone_size: NA
j_call: TRBJ2-2
cdr3_nt: TGTGCCAGCAGCTTTGTAGCAGGGGCCGCGAACACCGGGGAGCTGTTTTTT
cdr3_aa: CASSFVAGAANTGELFF

d_call: NA
v_call: TRBV6-5
clone_size: NA
j_call: TRBJ1-3
cdr3_nt: TGTGCCAGCAGTTACTCGAAGGTATCTGGAAACACCATATATTTT
cdr3_aa: CASSYSKVSGNTIYF

d_call: NA
v_call: TRBV2
clone_size: NA
j_call: TRBJ1-2
cdr3_nt: TGTGCCAGCAGCCGGAGTGACACTATGTCCGGGACCTTC
cdr3_aa: CASSRSDTMSGTF

d_call: TRBD2
v_call: TRBV5-1
clone_size: NA
j_call: TRBJ2-7
cdr3_nt: TGCGCCAGCAGATCCCCCGGGGTGATCGGGAGCGGGGGCGAGCAGTACTTC
cdr3_aa: CASRSPGVIGSGGEQYF

d_call: NA
v_call: TRBV4-1
clone_size: NA
j_call: TRBJ1-4
cdr3_nt: TGCGCCAGCAGCCAAGATCCCGGAGGCAATGAAAAACTGTTTTTT
cdr3_aa: CASSQDPGGNEKLFF

d_call: NA
v_call: TRBV7-3
clone_size: NA
j_call: TRBJ2-3
cdr3_nt: TGTGCCAGCAGCCAAGGGGTCCCAGATACGCAGTATTTT
cdr3_aa: CASSQGVPDTQYF

d_call: NA
v_call: TRBV18
clone_size: NA
j_call: TRBJ1-4
cdr3_nt: TGTGCCAGCTCCCCGACCGGGAGCCTTAAATCAATGAATGAAAAACTGTTTTTT
cdr3_aa: CASSPTGSLKSMNEKLFF

d_call: NA
v_call: TRBV15
clone_size: NA
j_call: TRBJ2-3
cdr3_nt: TGTGCCACCAGCAGGACAGGCGGCGGCACAGATACGCAGTATTTT
cdr3_aa: CATSRTGGGTDTQYF

d_call: NA
v_call: TRBV11-3
clone_size: once
j_call: TRBJ2-3
cdr3_nt: TGTGCCAGCAGCTCAGAGGGAGGGGGGTTCGGAGATACGCAGTATTTT
cdr3_aa: CASSSEGGGFGDTQYF

d_call: NA
v_call: TRBV13
clone_size: NA
j_call: TRBJ1-2
cdr3_nt: TGTGCCAGCACCCTAGGGACCTATGGCTACACCTTC
cdr3_aa: CASTLGTYGYTF

d_call: NA
v_call: TRBV7-9
clone_size: NA
j_call: TRBJ2-5
cdr3_nt: TGTGCCAGCAGCTTACCTGGGGCGGGGCCAAAGGAGACCCAGTACTTC
cdr3_aa: CASSLPGAGPKETQYF

d_call: NA
v_call: TRBV23-1
clone_size: NA
j_call: TRBJ2-7
cdr3_nt: TGCGCCAGCAGTCAAGGGGACGGCACCTACGAGCAGTACTTC
cdr3_aa: CASSQGDGTYEQYF

d_call: NA
v_call: TRBV18
clone_size: NA
j_call: TRBJ1-6
cdr3_nt: TGTGCCAGCTCCCAAACTCAGGGACGGTCAGGTGTTTCCCTCCACTTT
cdr3_aa: CASSQTQGRSGVSLHF

d_call: NA
v_call: TRBV7-8
clone_size: NA
j_call: TRBJ2-3
cdr3_nt: TGTGCCAGCAGCTTAGTGGGCATCCAACCCACTAGCACAGATACGCAGTATTTT
cdr3_aa: CASSLVGIQPTSTDTQYF

d_call: TRBD1
v_call: TRBV19
clone_size: NA
j_call: TRBJ2-1
cdr3_nt: TGTGCCAGTAGGATGGACAGGGGGCCCTACAATGAGCAGTTCTTC
cdr3_aa: CASRMDRGPYNEQFF

d_call: TRBD2
v_call: TRBV7-3
clone_size: NA
j_call: TRBJ2-1
cdr3_nt: TGTGCCAGCAGCCCCGGGGTTAGCGGGTATAATGAGCAGTTCTTC
cdr3_aa: CASSPGVSGYNEQFF

d_call: TRBD2
v_call: TRBV7-8
clone_size: NA
j_call: TRBJ2-1
cdr3_nt: TGTGCCAGCAGCCCGCCGTCGACTAGCGGGGCCTACAATGAGCAGTTCTTC
cdr3_aa: CASSPPSTSGAYNEQFF

d_call: NA
v_call: TRBV11-2
clone_size: once
j_call: TRBJ1-1
cdr3_nt: TGTGCCAGCAGCGCCGGAGGGTATACTGAAGCTTTCTTT
cdr3_aa: CASSAGGYTEAFF